Here is one TCR beta chain with its context. The antigen remains undetermined. Germline lookup yields CDR1 SGHVS and CDR2 FNYEAQ. The CDR3 length is 15 residues. V was pared by 0 bases and J by 3 bases, with 11 bases between. The treatment: some 19 received Ad26.COV2.S at low or high dose, single or two shots; 5 received placebo; per-sample allocation not given. On day 63 after the first injection, vaccine and placebo recipients gave samples. The data belong to a study of Ad26.COV2.S vaccination and SARS-CoV-2 variants. The wider study: Recipients of Ad26.COV2.S got it intramuscularly, once or twice 56 days apart.

Profiled with immunoSEQ multiplex PCR; TCRdb holds only in-frame clones, not every one. The sample has around 500,000 clones, about 89% seen once. Study-wide points: The authors reported substantial breadth in spike-specific CD8+ and CD4+ T cell responses after vaccination.

This chain connects TRBV7-6 to TRBJ1-1, with a tentative D call TRBD1 (6 bases). The source is a person between 18 and 59 years old who received the Ad26.COV2.S COVID-19 vaccine or a placebo. The starting material was peripheral blood, obtained in a trial of Ad26.COV2.S vaccine versus placebo. CDR3 residues: CASSLAYGGHTEAFF. In DNA, the CDR3 is TGTGCCAGCAGCTTAGCGTATGGGGGCCACACTGAAGCTTTCTTT.